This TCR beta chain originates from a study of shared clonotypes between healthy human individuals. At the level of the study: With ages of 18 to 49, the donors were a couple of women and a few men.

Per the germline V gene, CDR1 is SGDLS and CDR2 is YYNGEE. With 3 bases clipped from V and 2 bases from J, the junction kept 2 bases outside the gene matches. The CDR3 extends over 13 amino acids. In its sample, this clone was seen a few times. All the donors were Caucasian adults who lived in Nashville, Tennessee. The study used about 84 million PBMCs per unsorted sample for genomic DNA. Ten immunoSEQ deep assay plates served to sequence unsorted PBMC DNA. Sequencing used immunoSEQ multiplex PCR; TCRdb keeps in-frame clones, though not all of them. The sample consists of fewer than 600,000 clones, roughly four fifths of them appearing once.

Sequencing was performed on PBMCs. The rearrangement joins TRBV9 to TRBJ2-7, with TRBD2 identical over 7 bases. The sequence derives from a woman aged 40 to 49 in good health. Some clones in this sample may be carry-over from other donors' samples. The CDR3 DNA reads TGTGCCAGCAGCGGACTAGCCCCCTACGAGCAGTACTTC. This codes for CASSGLAPYEQYF.